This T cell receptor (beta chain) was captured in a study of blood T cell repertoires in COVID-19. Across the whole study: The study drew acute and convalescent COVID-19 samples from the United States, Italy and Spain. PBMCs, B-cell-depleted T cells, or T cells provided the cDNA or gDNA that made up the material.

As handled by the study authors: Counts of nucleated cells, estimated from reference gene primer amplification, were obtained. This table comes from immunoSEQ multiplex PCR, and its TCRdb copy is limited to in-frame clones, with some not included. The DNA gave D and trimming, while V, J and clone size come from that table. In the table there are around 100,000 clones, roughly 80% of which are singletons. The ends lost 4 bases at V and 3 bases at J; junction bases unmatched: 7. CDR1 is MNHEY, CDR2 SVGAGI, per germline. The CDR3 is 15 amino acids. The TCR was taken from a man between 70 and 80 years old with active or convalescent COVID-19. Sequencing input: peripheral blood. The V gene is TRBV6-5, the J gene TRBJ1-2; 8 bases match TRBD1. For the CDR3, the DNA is TGTGCCAGCAGTTCAACACAGGGGGACGACTATGGCTACACCTTC. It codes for CASSSTQGDDYGYTF.